These 16 T cell receptor beta chains were all obtained from the same sample, sequenced in a study of neurological immune-mediated disorders. TCRdb independently ran MiXCR on the 5' RACE reads; one entry per CDR3 protein. The sample has more than 40,000 distinct CDR3 sequences; roughly an eighth are singletons. Time point noted: longitudinal time-point 3. Sequenced sample: PBMCs. Receptors were obtained from a male donor with HTLV-1-associated myelopathy (HAM/TSP).

This clonotype was observed at least ten times. The V and J genes are TRBV27 and TRBJ1-5; no clear D gene. CDR1 is MNHEY, CDR2 SMNVEV, per germline (reference sequence). With 3 bases removed from V and 2 bases from J, the gap between germline ends came to 11 bases. This CDR3 is 15 amino acids long. The CDR3 DNA reads TGTGCCAGCAGTTTGGCGTGGAATGGCAATCAGCCCCAGCATTTT. Residues: CASSLAWNGNQPQHF.

At least ten counts were recorded for this clonotype. The chain recombines TRBV28 with TRBJ2-7; D is possibly TRBD1 (5 bases). The CDR3 is 15 residues long. V was cut by 2 bases and J by 0 bases, with 11 bases left in between. Germline CDR1 and CDR2: MDHEN and SYDVKM. The chain's CDR3 is CASSLTGRFSYEQYF. DNA for the CDR3: TGTGCCAGCAGTTTAACAGGCCGCTTCTCCTACGAGCAGTACTTC.

In this sample, this clonotype turned up many times. V and J are TRBV5-5 and TRBJ1-5, with a tentative D call TRBD1 (5 bases). This CDR3 region has 16 residues. Trimming shortened V by 2 bases and J by 5 bases, and 17 bases separated the two germline ends. CDR1 SGHKS and CDR2 YYEKEE come from the germline V gene (reference sequence). This CDR3 reads CASSFGGGGGDQPQHF. In nucleotides, the CDR3 is TGTGCCAGCAGCTTCGGTGGCGGGGGGGGGGATCAGCCCCAGCATTTT. Complete variable domain (other parts from reference TRBV5-5 and TRBJ1-5): DAGVTQSPTHLIKTRGQQVTLRCSPISGHKSVSWYQQVLGQGPQFIFQYYEKEERGRGNFPDRFSARQFPNYSSELNVNALLLGDSALYLCASSFGGGGGDQPQHFGDGTRLSIL.

Of note for this clonotype: A much larger clone differs by one base, so this may be a read error. This rearrangement joins TRBV5-5 to TRBJ2-2; the match to TRBD1 covers 10 bases. CDR1 is SGHKS and CDR2 is YYEKEE in the germline V gene (reference sequence). The CDR3 sequence is 18 residues long. CDR3 sequence (DNA): TGTGCCAGCAGCTGGCGGGACAGGGGACTTTTGAACACCTGGGAGCTGTTTTTT. Translation gives CASSWRDRGLLNTWELFF.

This clonotype has ten or more counts. V gene TRBV7-2 combines with J gene TRBJ1-1, with D maybe TRBD1 (5 bases). The germline V gene has CDR1 SGHTA and CDR2 FQGNSA. Trimming stripped 5 bases from V and 7 bases from J, with 17 bases between. The CDR3 contains 14 residues. In nucleotides, the CDR3 is TGTGCCAGCAGCCCGGGAACCTGGGGCAGTGAAGCTTTCTTT. It specifies CASSPGTWGSEAFF.

Many counts were recorded for this clonotype. The genes are TRBV18 and TRBJ2-5; TRBD1 matches 9 bases. This CDR3 has 17 amino acids. Trimming removed 3 bases from V and 3 bases from J; junction bases left unmatched: 11. From germline, CDR1 is KGHSH and CDR2 LQKENI. The CDR3 reads CASSPLGQGLMEETQYF. DNA for the CDR3: TGTGCCAGCTCACCCTTGGGACAGGGATTGATGGAAGAGACCCAGTACTTC.

This clonotype has a count of ten or more. V gene TRBV3-1 combines with J gene TRBJ2-4, with D perhaps assigned TRBD1 or TRBD2 (6 bases each). The germline gives CDR1 LGHDT, CDR2 YNNKEL (reference sequence). This CDR3 is built from 16 residues. With 4 bases removed from V and 2 bases from J, the gap between germline ends came to 15 bases. CDR3 bases: TGTGCCAGCAGCCTAAACTTAGGGGGGACCAAAAACATTCAGTACTTC. It yields the protein CASSLNLGGTKNIQYF. Complete variable domain (other parts from reference TRBV3-1 and TRBJ2-4): DTAVSQTPKYLVTQMGNDKSIKCEQNLGHDTMYWYKQDSKKFLKIMFSYNNKELIINETVPNRFSPKSPDKAHLNLHINSLELGDSAVYFCASSLNLGGTKNIQYFGAGTRLSVL.

V is TRBV6-5 and J is TRBJ1-1; no reliable D call. The CDR3 runs to 12 residues. The germline gives CDR1 MNHEY, CDR2 SVGAGI. V shed 8 bases and J shed 3 bases, with 10 bases lying between them. This chain's CDR3 is CASRDAYTEAFF. The CDR3 DNA sequence: TGTGCCAGCCGGGATGCATACACTGAAGCTTTCTTT.

This clonotype showed up many times. The chain recombines TRBV12-3 or TRBV12-4 with TRBJ1-4, with a tentative D call TRBD1 (5 bases). V lost 6 bases and J 7 bases, leaving 9 bases between the germline ends. The CDR3 length is 12 residues. CDR3 protein: CASRPGGEKLFF. The DNA for the CDR3 is TGTGCCAGCAGACCCGGGGGTGAAAAACTGTTTTTT.

This clonotype was seen many times. The rearrangement uses TRBV11-2 and TRBJ2-7; D is ambiguous. Per the germline V gene, CDR1 is SGHAT and CDR2 is FQNNGV. The V end was cut by 5 bases, the J end by 2 bases, with 7 bases between. The CDR3 sequence is 12 residues long. The CDR3 here is CASSGQAYEQYF. The CDR3 nucleotides are TGTGCCAGCAGCGGGCAGGCCTACGAGCAGTACTTC. The full variable domain, with the rest looked up from reference TRBV11-2 and TRBJ2-7, is EAGVAQSPRYKIIEKRQSVAFWCNPISGHATLYWYQQILGQGPKLLIQFQNNGVVDDSQLPKDRFSAERLKGVDSTLKIQPAKLEDSAVYLCASSGQAYEQYFGPGTRLTVT.

This clonotype was seen many times. The chain uses TRBV28 and TRBJ1-5, with D possibly TRBD1 on 6 matching bases. Per the germline V gene, CDR1 is MDHEN and CDR2 is SYDVKM. The CDR3 totals 15 residues. The V end lost 5 bases, the J end lost 6 bases, and 17 bases lay between the germline ends. The CDR3 DNA is TGTGCCAGCAGTCCCGACCAGGGGTGGTTTCAGCCCCAGCATTTT. This gives the protein CASSPDQGWFQPQHF. The whole variable domain, remainder taken from reference TRBV28 and TRBJ1-5, is DVKVTQSSRYLVKRTGEKVFLECVQDMDHENMFWYRQDPGLGLRLIYFSYDVKMKEKGDIPEGYSVSREKKERFSLILESASTNQTSMYLCASSPDQGWFQPQHFGDGTRLSIL.

This clonotype appeared many times. The rearrangement joins TRBV5-1 to TRBJ2-5, with 8 bases lining up with TRBD1. In germline, CDR1 is SGHRS, CDR2 YFSETQ. Trimming at V came to 2 bases and at J to 4 bases, leaving 1 base not matched to a gene. This CDR3 has 13 amino acids. The CDR3 sequence is CASSLTGGETQYF. In DNA form, the CDR3 reads TGCGCCAGCAGCTTAACAGGGGGAGAGACCCAGTACTTC.

The sample holds many counts of this clonotype. The rearrangement joins TRBV6-6 to TRBJ1-1, with D maybe TRBD1 (5 bases). The CDR3 extends over 18 amino acids. Germline V CDR1 and CDR2: MNHNY, SVGAGI (reference sequence). Trimming removed 4 bases from V and 1 base from J, with 22 bases in between. The CDR3 spells CASSSKEGGGVKNTEAFF. CDR3 in DNA: TGTGCCAGCAGTTCTAAAGAGGGAGGAGGGGTTAAGAACACTGAAGCTTTCTTT.

In its sample, this clonotype was seen many times. The rearrangement uses TRBV10-3 and TRBJ1-3; a weak D match, TRBD1 (5 bases). The CDR3 has 14 residues. Germline V lookup: CDR1 ENHRY, CDR2 SYGVKD. Between the trimmed V and J ends, which lost 6 bases and 0 bases, there was a span of 9 bases. CDR3 amino acids: CAIRADSSGNTIYF. The CDR3 nucleotides are TGTGCCATCAGGGCCGACAGCTCTGGAAACACCATATATTTT.

This clonotype occurred many times. J is TRBJ2-1 and V is TRBV20-1; 8 bases agree with TRBD2. The germline gives CDR1 DFQATT, CDR2 SNEGSKA (reference sequence). Trimming at V came to 0 bases and at J to 5 bases, leaving 9 bases not matched to a gene. CDR3 length: 16 residues. CDR3 residues: CSARDPRRGVDNEQFF. The CDR3 DNA is TGCAGTGCTAGAGATCCGCGGCGGGGGGTCGACAATGAGCAGTTCTTC.

Ten or more counts support this clonotype. The V and J genes are TRBV10-3 and TRBJ1-5; weak D call: TRBD1 (5 bases). CDR3 length: 15 residues. V was pared by 3 bases and J by 7 bases, with 16 bases between. The germline V gene has CDR1 ENHRY and CDR2 SYGVKD. CDR3 nucleotide sequence: TGTGCCATCAGTGAAGGGGAAGGGGCAGGGCAGCCCCAGCATTTT. The encoded protein is CAISEGEGAGQPQHF.